This TCR beta chain was found in a study of blood T cell repertoires in COVID-19. Study overall: Specimens from acute and convalescent COVID-19 originated in the United States, Italy and Spain. The analysed material was cDNA or gDNA that came from T cells, B-cell-depleted T cells, or PBMCs.

Original processing notes: Reference gene primers were amplified, and this amplification served to estimate nucleated cell counts. TCRdb keeps only in-frame clones here, not all; method: immunoSEQ multiplex PCR. V, J and clone size derive from that table, while D and trimming were established from the DNA sequence. The repertoire holds a few hundred thousand clones, with around 83% as singletons. The germline V gene has CDR1 LGHDT and CDR2 YNNKEL (reference sequence). V lost 3 bases to trimming and J lost 12 bases; unmatched junction nucleotides: 9. The CDR3 extends over 14 amino acids. Participant age was about 18 to 89 years, and participants resided in fewer than 25 US areas.

This sequence was found in a woman aged 45-60 years who had recovered from COVID-19. Sequencing was performed on PBMCs or T cells enriched from blood (not recorded which). This rearrangement joins TRBV3-1 (or the pseudogene TRBV3-2) to TRBJ1-2; 11 nucleotides match TRBD1. The CDR3 protein is CASSHAGQGDENTF. Written as DNA, the CDR3 is TGTGCCAGCAGCCATGCGGGACAGGGGGATGAGAACACCTTC.